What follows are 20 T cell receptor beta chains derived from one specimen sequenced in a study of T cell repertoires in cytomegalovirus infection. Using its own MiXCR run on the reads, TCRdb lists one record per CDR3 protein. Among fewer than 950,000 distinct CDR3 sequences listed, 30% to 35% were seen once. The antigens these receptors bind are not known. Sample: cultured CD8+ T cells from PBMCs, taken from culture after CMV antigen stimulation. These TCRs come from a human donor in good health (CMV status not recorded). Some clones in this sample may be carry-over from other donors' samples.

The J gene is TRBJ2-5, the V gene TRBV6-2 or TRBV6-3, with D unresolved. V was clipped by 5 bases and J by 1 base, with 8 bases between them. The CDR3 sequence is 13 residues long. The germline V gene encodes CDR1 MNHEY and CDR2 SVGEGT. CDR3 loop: CASSERFQETQYF. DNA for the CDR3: TGTGCCAGCAGTGAAAGGTTCCAAGAGACCCAGTACTTC.

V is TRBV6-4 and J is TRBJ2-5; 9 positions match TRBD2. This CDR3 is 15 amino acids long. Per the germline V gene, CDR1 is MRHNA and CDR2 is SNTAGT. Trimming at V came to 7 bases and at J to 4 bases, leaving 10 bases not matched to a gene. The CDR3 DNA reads TGTGCCAGCAACACTCCGGGACTAGCTCGAGAGACCCAGTACTTC. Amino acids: CASNTPGLARETQYF.

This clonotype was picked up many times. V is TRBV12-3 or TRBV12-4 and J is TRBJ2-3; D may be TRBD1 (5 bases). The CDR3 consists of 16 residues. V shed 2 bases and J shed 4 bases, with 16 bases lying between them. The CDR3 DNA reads TGTGCCAGCAGTTTAACGCCGCAGGGTATGCCAGATACGCAGTATTTT. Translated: CASSLTPQGMPDTQYF.

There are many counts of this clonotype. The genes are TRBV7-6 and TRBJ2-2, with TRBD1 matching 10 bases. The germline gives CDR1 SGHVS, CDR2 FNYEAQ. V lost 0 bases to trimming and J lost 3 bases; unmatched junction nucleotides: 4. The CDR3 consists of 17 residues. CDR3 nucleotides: TGTGCCAGCAGCTTAGCGCCCGGACAGGGGGACACCGGGGAGCTGTTTTTT. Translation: CASSLAPGQGDTGELFF.

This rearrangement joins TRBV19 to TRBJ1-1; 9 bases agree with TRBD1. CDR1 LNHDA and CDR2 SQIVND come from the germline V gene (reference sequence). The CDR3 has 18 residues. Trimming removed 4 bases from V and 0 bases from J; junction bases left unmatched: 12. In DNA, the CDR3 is TGTGCCAGTAGTAGGGGGAAACTCCGGGACAGGGTGAACACTGAAGCTTTCTTT. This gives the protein CASSRGKLRDRVNTEAFF.

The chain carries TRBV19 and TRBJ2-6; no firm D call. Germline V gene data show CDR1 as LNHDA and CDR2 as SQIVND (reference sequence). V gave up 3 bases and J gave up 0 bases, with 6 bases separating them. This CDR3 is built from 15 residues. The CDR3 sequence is CASSIFYSGANVLTF. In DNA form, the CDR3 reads TGTGCCAGTAGTATCTTCTACTCTGGGGCCAACGTCCTGACTTTC. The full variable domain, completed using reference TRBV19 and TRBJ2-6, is DGGITQSPKYLFRKEGQNVTLSCEQNLNHDAMYWYRQDPGQGLRLIYYSQIVNDFQKGDIAEGYSVSREKKESFPLTVTSAQKNPTAFYLCASSIFYSGANVLTFGAGSRLTVL.

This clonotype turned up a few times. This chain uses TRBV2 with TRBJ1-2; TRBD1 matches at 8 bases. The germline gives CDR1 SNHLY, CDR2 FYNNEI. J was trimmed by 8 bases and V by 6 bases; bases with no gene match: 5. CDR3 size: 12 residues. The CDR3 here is CASRDRGWGYTF. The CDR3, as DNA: TGTGCCAGCAGAGACAGGGGTTGGGGCTACACCTTC.

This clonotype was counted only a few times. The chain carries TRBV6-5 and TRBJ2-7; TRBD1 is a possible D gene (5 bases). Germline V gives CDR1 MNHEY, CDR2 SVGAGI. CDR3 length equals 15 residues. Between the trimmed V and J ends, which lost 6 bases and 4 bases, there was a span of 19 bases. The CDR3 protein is CASRLGGHRVYEQYF. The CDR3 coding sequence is TGTGCCAGCAGATTAGGCGGACATCGGGTGTACGAGCAGTACTTC.

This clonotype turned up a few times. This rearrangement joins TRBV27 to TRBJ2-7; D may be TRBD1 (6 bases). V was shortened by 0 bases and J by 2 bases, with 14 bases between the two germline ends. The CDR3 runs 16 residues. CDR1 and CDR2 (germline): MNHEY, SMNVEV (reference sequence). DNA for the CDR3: TGTGCCAGCAGTTTATCAGGGGGACACGACCCCTACGAGCAGTACTTC. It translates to CASSLSGGHDPYEQYF.

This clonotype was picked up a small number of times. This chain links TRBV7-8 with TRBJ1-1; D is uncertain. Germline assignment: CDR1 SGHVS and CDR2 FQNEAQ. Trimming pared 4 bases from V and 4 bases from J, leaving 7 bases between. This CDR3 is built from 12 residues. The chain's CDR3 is CASSSLVTEAFF. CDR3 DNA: TGTGCCAGCAGCTCCCTGGTCACTGAAGCTTTCTTT.

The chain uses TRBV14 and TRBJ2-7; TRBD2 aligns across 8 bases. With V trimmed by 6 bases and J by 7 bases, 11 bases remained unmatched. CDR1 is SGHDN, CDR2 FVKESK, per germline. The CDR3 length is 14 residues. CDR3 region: CASSPIGGAREQYV. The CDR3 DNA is TGTGCCAGCAGTCCGATCGGGGGGGCAAGGGAGCAGTACGTC.

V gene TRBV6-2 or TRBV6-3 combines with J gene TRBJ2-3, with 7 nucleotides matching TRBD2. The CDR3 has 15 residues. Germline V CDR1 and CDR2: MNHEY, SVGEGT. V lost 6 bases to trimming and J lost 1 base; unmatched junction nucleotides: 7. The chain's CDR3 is CASRRGLAGTDTQYF. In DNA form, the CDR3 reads TGTGCCAGCAGGAGAGGCCTAGCGGGCACAGATACGCAGTATTTT.

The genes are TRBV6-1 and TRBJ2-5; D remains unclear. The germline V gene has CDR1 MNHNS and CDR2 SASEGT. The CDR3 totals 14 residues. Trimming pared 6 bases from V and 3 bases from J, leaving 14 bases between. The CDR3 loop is CASRTWDREETQYF. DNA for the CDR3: TGTGCCAGCAGAACCTGGGATAGGGAAGAGACCCAGTACTTC.

CDR3 protein: CASSQETGGNQPQHF. CDR3 DNA: TGCGCCAGCAGCCAAGAGACAGGGGGCAATCAGCCCCAGCATTTT. V and J are TRBV4-1 and TRBJ1-5; 8 bases map to TRBD1. There are 15 residues in the CDR3. Germline CDR1 and CDR2: MGHRA and YSYEKL. The junction had 0 bases not matched to a gene; V was cut back by 0 bases and J by 2 bases.

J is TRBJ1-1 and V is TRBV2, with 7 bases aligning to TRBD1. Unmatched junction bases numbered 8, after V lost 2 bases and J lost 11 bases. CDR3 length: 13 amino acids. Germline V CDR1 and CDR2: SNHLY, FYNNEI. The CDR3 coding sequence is TGTGCCAGCAGTGAAAAGGGGGCGGCATTCGCTTTCTTT. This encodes CASSEKGAAFAFF.

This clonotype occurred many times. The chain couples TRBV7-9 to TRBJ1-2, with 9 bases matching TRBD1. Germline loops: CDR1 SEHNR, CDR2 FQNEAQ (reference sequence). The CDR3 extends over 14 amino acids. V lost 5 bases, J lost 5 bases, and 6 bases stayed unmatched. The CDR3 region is CASSSRDRDYGYTF. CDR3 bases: TGTGCCAGCAGCAGCCGGGACAGGGATTATGGCTACACCTTC.

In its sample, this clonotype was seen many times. In nucleotides, the CDR3 is TGTGCCAGCAGCTCCCTTGGGGTTGGCACTGAAGCTTTCTTT. It codes for CASSSLGVGTEAFF. The chain couples TRBV7-2 to TRBJ1-1; D unresolved. The CDR3 is 14 amino acids. Trimming stripped 4 bases from V and 4 bases from J, with 13 bases between. Germline V gene data show CDR1 as SGHTA and CDR2 as FQGNSA.

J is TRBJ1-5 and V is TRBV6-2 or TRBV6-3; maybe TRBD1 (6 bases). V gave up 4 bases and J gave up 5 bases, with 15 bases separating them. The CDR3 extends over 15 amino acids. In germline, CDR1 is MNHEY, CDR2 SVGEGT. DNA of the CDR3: TGTGCCAGCAGTTCCCTTCGTGGGGGCCATCAGCCCCAGCATTTT. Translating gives CASSSLRGGHQPQHF.

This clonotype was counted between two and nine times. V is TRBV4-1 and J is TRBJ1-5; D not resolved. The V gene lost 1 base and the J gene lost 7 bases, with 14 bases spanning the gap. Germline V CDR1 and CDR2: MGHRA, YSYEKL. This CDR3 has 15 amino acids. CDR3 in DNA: TGCGCCAGCAGCCAAGGATCCCCAGGCGAACAGCCCCAGCATTTT. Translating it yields CASSQGSPGEQPQHF.

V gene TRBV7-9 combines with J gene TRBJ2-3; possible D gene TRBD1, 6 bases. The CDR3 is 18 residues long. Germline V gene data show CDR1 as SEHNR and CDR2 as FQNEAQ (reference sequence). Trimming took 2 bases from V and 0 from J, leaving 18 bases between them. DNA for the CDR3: TGTGCCAGCAGCTTACCATCTCACAGGGAAGGAAGCACAGATACGCAGTATTTT. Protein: CASSLPSHREGSTDTQYF.